The 8 T cell receptor beta chains below all came from one sample that was sequenced in a study of monozygotic twins with inflammatory bowel disease. For each CDR3 protein, TCRdb gives one entry from its re-call of the 5' RACE reads, without DNA. The sample has a few hundred thousand distinct CDR3 sequences; the top ten hold 5.6%. The sample consisted of blood. Receptors originate from a human donor with ulcerative colitis or Crohn's disease, or a healthy co-twin of an affected twin (not recorded which).

The rearrangement uses TRBV29-1 and TRBJ2-7; the TRBD1 assignment by TCRdb is unverifiable without DNA. From germline, CDR1 is SQVTM and CDR2 ANQGSEA. This CDR3 contains 11 residues. CDR3 sequence reads: CSVGPTYEQYF.

This chain uses TRBV30 with TRBJ2-1; TCRdb's D gene call, TRBD2, goes unchecked for lack of DNA. Germline V gives CDR1 GTSNPN, CDR2 SVGIG (reference sequence). The CDR3 is 15 residues long. The CDR3 sequence: CAWSVSSGSYNEQFF.

J is TRBJ2-7 and V is TRBV7-9; there is no DNA to check the TCRdb D call of TRBD2. From germline, CDR1 is SEHNR and CDR2 FQNEAQ (reference sequence). The CDR3 is made up of 16 amino acids. CDR3 sequence: CASSLTSSGGRYEQYF.

CDR3: CASSQRTDSYEQYF. J is TRBJ2-7 and V is TRBV7-2; without DNA, the TCRdb call of TRBD1 cannot be checked. The germline gives CDR1 SGHTA, CDR2 FQGNSA. This CDR3 contains 14 residues.

The J gene is TRBJ2-5, the V gene TRBV7-2; TCRdb designates TRBD2, a call that cannot be tested without DNA. This CDR3 is built from 14 residues. Germline assignment: CDR1 SGHTA and CDR2 FQGNSA. CDR3 amino acids: CATGTSGREQTQYF.

This sequence joins TRBV30 and TRBJ2-5; TCRdb's D call, TRBD2, is unchecked because there is no DNA. The CDR3 totals 15 residues. Per the germline V gene, CDR1 is GTSNPN and CDR2 is SVGIG (reference sequence). CDR3 amino acids: CAWSVPSGTQETQYF. Variable domain in full (rest from reference TRBV30 and TRBJ2-5): SQTIHQWPATLVQPVGSPLSLECTVEGTSNPNLYWYRQAAGRGLQLLFYSVGIGQISSEVPQNLSASRPQDRQFILSSKKLLLSDSGFYLCAWSVPSGTQETQYFGPGTRLLVL.

The rearrangement links TRBV10-3 to TRBJ2-5; TCRdb calls TRBD1, which cannot be checked without DNA. CDR3 length: 15 amino acids. In germline, CDR1 is ENHRY, CDR2 SYGVKD. The CDR3: CATGTRIRSAETQYF.

The rearrangement uses TRBV6-5 and TRBJ2-5. This CDR3 region has 14 residues. The germline CDR1 and CDR2 sequences are MNHEY and SVGAGI. The CDR3 here is CASSYRSGQETQYF.